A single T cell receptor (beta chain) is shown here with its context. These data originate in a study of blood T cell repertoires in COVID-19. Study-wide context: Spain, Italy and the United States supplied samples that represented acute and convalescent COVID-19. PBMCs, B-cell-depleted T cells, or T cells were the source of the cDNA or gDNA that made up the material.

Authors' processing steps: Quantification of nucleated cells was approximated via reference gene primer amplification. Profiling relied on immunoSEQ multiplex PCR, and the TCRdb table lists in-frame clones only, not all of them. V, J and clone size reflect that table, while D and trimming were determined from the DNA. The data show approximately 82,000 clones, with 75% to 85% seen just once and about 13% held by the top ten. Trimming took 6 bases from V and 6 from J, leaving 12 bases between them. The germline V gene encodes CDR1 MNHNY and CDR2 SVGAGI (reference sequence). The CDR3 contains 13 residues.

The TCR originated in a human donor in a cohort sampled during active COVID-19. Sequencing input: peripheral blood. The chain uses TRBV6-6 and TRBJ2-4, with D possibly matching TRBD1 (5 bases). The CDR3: CASRHGHLNIQYF. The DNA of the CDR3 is TGTGCCAGCAGACACGGACACTTAAACATTCAGTACTTC.